This T cell receptor beta chain was identified in a study of shared clonotypes between healthy human individuals. As for the study in general: CD4 naive and CD4 memory each took three plates per donor, while CD8 naive took two and CD8 memory one.

Several immunoSEQ plates held equal portions of the genomic DNA taken from each subset. TCRdb's table, derived via immunoSEQ multiplex PCR, lists solely in-frame clones and lacks some. The repertoire holds about 380,000 clones, with about 96% as singletons. The sample holds one count of this clone. Its antigen is unknown. Germline V CDR1 and CDR2: SQVTM, ANQGSEA. The CDR3 contains 13 residues. The V gene lost 3 bases and the J gene lost 3 bases, with 6 bases spanning the gap. Study-wide results and limits: Among the subsets, naive ones generally showed larger estimated richness than memory ones.

Sequencing was carried out using memory CD8+ T cells sorted from blood. Subset denoted: CD45RO+ cells pooled with CCR7-negative TemRA cells. The V and J genes are TRBV29-1 and TRBJ2-6; D unresolved. The receptor comes from a man aged 25-40 years in good health. The CDR3 DNA sequence: TGCAGCGTTGATTGGGATGGGGCCAACGTCCTGACTTTC. Its protein product is CSVDWDGANVLTF.